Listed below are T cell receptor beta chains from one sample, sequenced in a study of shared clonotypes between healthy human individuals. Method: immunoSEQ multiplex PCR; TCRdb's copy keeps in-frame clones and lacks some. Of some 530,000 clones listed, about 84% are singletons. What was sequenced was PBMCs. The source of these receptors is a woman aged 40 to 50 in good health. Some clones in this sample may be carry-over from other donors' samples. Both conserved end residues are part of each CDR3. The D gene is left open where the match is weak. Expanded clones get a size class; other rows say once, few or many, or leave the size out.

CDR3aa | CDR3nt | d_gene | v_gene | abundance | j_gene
CASSLESSGNTIYF | TGCGCCAGCAGCTTGGAGAGCTCTGGAAACACCATATATTTT | NA | TRBV5-1 | NA | TRBJ1-3
CASSLPGLSTDTQYF | TGTGCCAGCAGCCTCCCGGGACTGAGCACAGATACGCAGTATTTT | NA | TRBV5-4 | NA | TRBJ2-3
CASSSFSNQPQHF | TGTGCCAGCAGTTCATTTTCTAATCAGCCCCAGCATTTT | NA | TRBV28 | NA | TRBJ1-5
CASGRQGGSQPQHF | TGTGCCAGCGGTCGACAGGGGGGGAGTCAGCCCCAGCATTTT | TRBD1 | TRBV27 | NA | TRBJ1-5
CASKGAWPSYNEQFF | TGTGCCAGCAAGGGGGCGTGGCCATCCTACAATGAGCAGTTCTTC | TRBD1 | TRBV2 | once | TRBJ2-1
CASRRTGSGYGYTF | TGTGCCAGCAGGAGGACAGGGTCGGGCTATGGCTACACCTTC | TRBD1 | TRBV28 | NA | TRBJ1-2
CASSLETQGEQYF | TGTGCCAGCAGCTTAGAGACTCAGGGCGAGCAGTACTTC | NA | TRBV7-6 | NA | TRBJ2-7
CAIRGLGDGGGYTF | TGTGCCATCAGAGGGTTGGGTGATGGTGGTGGCTACACCTTC | NA | TRBV10-3 | NA | TRBJ1-2
CAWSVKAKLAKNIQYF | TGTGCCTGGAGTGTAAAGGCAAAATTAGCCAAAAACATTCAGTACTTC | NA | TRBV30 | once | TRBJ2-4
CASRGRQVTREQYF | TGTGCCAGCAGGGGGAGACAGGTTACTCGCGAGCAGTACTTC | NA | TRBV28 | NA | TRBJ2-7
CASKNDGDFEAFF | TGTGCCAGCAAGAACGACGGAGATTTTGAAGCTTTCTTT | NA | TRBV6-4 | NA | TRBJ1-1
CASSSTGGAGYEQYF | TGCGCCAGCAGCTCGACAGGGGGCGCCGGGTACGAGCAGTACTTC | TRBD1 | TRBV5-1 | NA | TRBJ2-7
CASSQGLGVGGYTF | TGTGCCAGCAGCCAAGGCCTAGGTGTGGGGGGCTACACCTTC | NA | TRBV14 | NA | TRBJ1-2
CASSEALAGPYEQYF | TGTGCCAGCAGTGAAGCTCTAGCGGGTCCCTACGAGCAGTACTTC | TRBD2 | TRBV6-1 | few | TRBJ2-7
CASGDRGETQYF | TGTGCCAGCGGGGACAGGGGAGAGACCCAGTACTTC | TRBD1 | TRBV7-6 | NA | TRBJ2-5
CASSIGGAAGTRHF | TGTGCCAGTAGTATCGGCGGCGCGGCCGGGACACGGCATTTT | NA | TRBV19 | NA | TRBJ1-5
CASSPRSHNEQFF | TGTGCCAGCAGCCCCCGGTCCCACAATGAGCAGTTCTTC | NA | TRBV7-3 | NA | TRBJ2-1
CASSILWVDEQFF | TGTGCCAGCAGTATACTCTGGGTGGATGAGCAGTTCTTC | NA | TRBV7-9 | NA | TRBJ2-1
CASSSLSGRAYNEQFF | TGTGCCAGCAGTTCCCTTAGCGGGAGGGCCTACAATGAGCAGTTCTTC | TRBD2 | TRBV6-5 | once | TRBJ2-1
CASSLLTGGSGNTIYF | TGCGCCAGCAGCTTGCTTACGGGAGGCTCTGGAAACACCATATATTTT | NA | TRBV5-1 | NA | TRBJ1-3
CASRGGPETQYF | TGTGCCAGTAGGGGGGGGCCAGAGACCCAGTACTTC | NA | TRBV19 | few | TRBJ2-5
CASSKDRVGAEAFF | TGTGCCAGCTCGAAGGACAGGGTCGGCGCTGAAGCTTTCTTT | TRBD1 | TRBV2 | NA | TRBJ1-1
CASSRYSGKVYTGELFF | TGTGCCAGCAGTCGGTATAGCGGGAAGGTGTATACCGGGGAGCTGTTTTTT | TRBD2 | TRBV28 | few | TRBJ2-2
CASSPPPHGYNEQFF | TGTGCCAGCTCACCACCCCCCCATGGGTACAATGAGCAGTTCTTC | NA | TRBV18 | NA | TRBJ2-1
CASSLDGNTNNEQFF | TGCGCCAGCAGCTTGGACGGGAATACGAACAATGAGCAGTTCTTC | NA | TRBV5-1 | NA | TRBJ2-1
CASSLGGTGVIEQYF | TGTGCCAGCAGCTTGGGAGGGACAGGGGTAATTGAGCAGTACTTC | TRBD1 | TRBV5-4 | NA | TRBJ2-7
CASSGLAGNEQFF | TGCGCCAGCAGCGGGCTAGCGGGAAATGAGCAGTTCTTC | TRBD2 | TRBV10-2 | NA | TRBJ2-1
CASSIPGQGYYEQYF | TGTGCCAGCAGCATACCGGGACAGGGCTACTACGAGCAGTACTTC | TRBD1 | TRBV5-4 | NA | TRBJ2-7
CASSQERGISWGTQFF | TGCGCCAGCAGCCAAGAGAGAGGGATTAGCTGGGGGACGCAGTTCTTC | NA | TRBV4-1 | NA | TRBJ2-1
CASSVGWVNGYTF | TGTGCCAGCAGTGTTGGCTGGGTGAATGGCTACACCTTC | NA | TRBV2 | few | TRBJ1-2
CASSSRTGESYEQYF | TGTGCCAGCAGTTCCCGGACAGGGGAATCCTACGAGCAGTACTTC | TRBD1 | TRBV28 | NA | TRBJ2-7
CASSLGQRYGYTF | TGTGCCAGCAGCTTAGGACAGAGATATGGCTACACCTTC | NA | TRBV7-9 | NA | TRBJ1-2
CASRTYRGQSYNEQFF | TGTGCCAGCAGAACCTACAGGGGGCAATCCTACAATGAGCAGTTCTTC | TRBD1 | TRBV25-1 | NA | TRBJ2-1
CASSIEGVNTEAFF | TGTGCCAGTAGTATCGAAGGGGTGAACACTGAAGCTTTCTTT | NA | TRBV19 | NA | TRBJ1-1
CASSLGIPPLWYF | TGTGCCAGCAGTTTGGGGATCCCCCCTTTGTGGTACTTC | NA | TRBV27 | NA | TRBJ2-7
CAWSVGMNTEAFF | TGTGCCTGGAGCGTTGGGATGAACACTGAAGCTTTCTTT | NA | TRBV30 | NA | TRBJ1-1
CASSVGGVVDEQFF | TGTGCCAGCAGCGTAGGAGGCGTAGTGGATGAGCAGTTCTTC | NA | TRBV9 | NA | TRBJ2-1
CAISKTSPTTGELFF | TGTGCCATCAGTAAGACTAGCCCCACCACCGGGGAGCTGTTTTTT | TRBD2 | TRBV10-3 | NA | TRBJ2-2
CASSLVTLAGGSLYEQYF | TGTGCCAGCAGCTTGGTAACGCTAGCGGGAGGGTCGCTGTACGAGCAGTACTTC | TRBD2 | TRBV5-4 | NA | TRBJ2-7
CASSLDVLPDTQYF | TGCGCCAGCAGCTTGGATGTACTCCCAGATACGCAGTATTTT | NA | TRBV5-1 | NA | TRBJ2-3